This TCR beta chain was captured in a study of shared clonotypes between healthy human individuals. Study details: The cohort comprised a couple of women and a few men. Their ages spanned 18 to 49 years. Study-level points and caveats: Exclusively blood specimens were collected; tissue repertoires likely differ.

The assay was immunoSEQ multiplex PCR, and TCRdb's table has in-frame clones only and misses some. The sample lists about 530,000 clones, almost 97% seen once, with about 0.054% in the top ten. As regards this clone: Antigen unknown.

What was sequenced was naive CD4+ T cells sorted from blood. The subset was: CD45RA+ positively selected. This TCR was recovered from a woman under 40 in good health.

The CDR3 DNA follows: TGTGCCAGCAGCGTAGGCAGGGGGCCCTCGTCCGAGCTGTTTTTT. Protein sequence: CASSVGRGPSSELFF. The V and J genes are TRBV9 and TRBJ2-2, with TRBD1 matching over 8 bases. This CDR3 has 15 amino acids. The germline V gene has CDR1 SGDLS and CDR2 YYNGEE. The J segment lost 11 bases and the V segment lost 0 bases, leaving 9 bases of the junction unmatched. The entire variable domain, with the rest obtained from reference TRBV9 and TRBJ2-2, is as follows: DSGVTQTPKHLITATGQRVTLRCSPRSGDLSVYWYQQSLDQGLQFLIQYYNGEERAKGNILERFSAQQFPDLHSELNLSSLELGDSALYFCASSVGRGPSSELFFGEGSRLTVL.